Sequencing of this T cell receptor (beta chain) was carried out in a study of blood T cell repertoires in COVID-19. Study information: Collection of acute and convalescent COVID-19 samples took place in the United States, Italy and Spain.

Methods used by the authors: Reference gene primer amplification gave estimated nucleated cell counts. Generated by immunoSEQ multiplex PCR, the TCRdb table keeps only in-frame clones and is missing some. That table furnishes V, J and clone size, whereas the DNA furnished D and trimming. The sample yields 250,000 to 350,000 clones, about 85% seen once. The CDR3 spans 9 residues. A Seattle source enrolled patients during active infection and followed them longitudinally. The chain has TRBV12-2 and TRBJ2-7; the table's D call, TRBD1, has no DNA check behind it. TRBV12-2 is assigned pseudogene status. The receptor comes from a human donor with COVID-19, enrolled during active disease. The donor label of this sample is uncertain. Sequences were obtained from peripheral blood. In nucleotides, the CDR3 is TGTGCAAGTGCATCAGTGCAGTACTTC. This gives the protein CASASVQYF.